Below are 28 T cell receptor beta chains sequenced from a single sample in a study of blood T cells in healthy people across ages. Primed by a sample-barcoded 5' primer and a J-beta primer mix, a second PCR proceeded for about 7 to 11 cycles. TCRdb passed the 5' RACE reads through MiXCR, listing each CDR3 protein once. The sample consists of around 1,900,000 distinct CDR3 sequences, 30% to 40% of them appearing once. Sequencing was carried out using blood. All receptors derive from a human donor in good health.

The V and J genes are TRBV6-5 and TRBJ1-2, with D hard to call. V was shortened by 0 bases and J by 1 base, with 12 bases between the two germline ends. The CDR3 runs 16 residues. Germline lookup yields CDR1 MNHEY and CDR2 SVGAGI. The CDR3 nucleotides are TGTGCCAGCAGTTACTCGATTATTTCGGGTAACTATGGCTACACCTTC. Protein: CASSYSIISGNYGYTF.

J is TRBJ2-7 and V is TRBV12-3 or TRBV12-4; D is uncertain. The CDR3 sequence is 13 residues long. The V end lost 3 bases, the J end lost 5 bases, and 11 bases lay between the germline ends. The CDR3 sequence: CASSFSPPNEQYF. The DNA for the CDR3 is TGTGCCAGCAGTTTTTCCCCGCCTAACGAGCAGTACTTC.

This clonotype was picked up a small number of times. The chain links TRBV12-3 or TRBV12-4 to TRBJ2-3; D remains ambiguous. This CDR3 has 15 residues. The V and J ends lost 3 bases and 5 bases respectively, with 15 bases between them. CDR3 nucleotides: TGTGCCAGCAGTTTGTCCCTTGGGCTTATAGATACGCAGTATTTT. As protein: CASSLSLGLIDTQYF.

The CDR3: CASSGAGPPYEQYF. For the CDR3, the DNA is TGTGCCAGCAGCGGAGCGGGACCCCCCTACGAGCAGTACTTC. This rearrangement joins TRBV9 to TRBJ2-7; 7 bases fit TRBD2. The CDR3 sequence is 14 residues long. V lost 3 bases, J lost 2 bases, and 5 bases stayed unmatched. The V gene's germline CDR1 is SGDLS and CDR2 YYNGEE.

The rearrangement joins TRBV6-2 or TRBV6-3 to TRBJ2-1; 9 bases are a match to TRBD1. Germline CDR1 reads MNHEY; CDR2 reads SVGEGT. The CDR3 sequence is 14 residues long. The V gene end was trimmed by 7 bases and the J gene end by 6 bases; junction bases not matched to a gene: 7. This CDR3 is CASNRQGVSNEQFF. The CDR3 nucleotides are TGTGCCAGCAACAGACAGGGGGTTAGCAATGAGCAGTTCTTC.

This chain links TRBV5-5 with TRBJ2-4, with D possibly TRBD1 on 6 matching bases. The closer fit of TRBJ2-7 to the DNA end suggests the J call may be wrong. The CDR3 contains 16 residues. Germline values: CDR1 SGHKS, CDR2 YYEKEE (reference sequence). CDR3 bases: TGTGCCAGCAGCTTGGCTCGGCCAGGGGAGCGCTACGAGCAGTACTTC. It is translated as CASSLARPGERYEQYF.

V usage is TRBV4-1 and J usage is TRBJ2-2, with D perhaps matching TRBD2 (6 bases). Deletions cut 4 bases from V and 1 base from J, with 10 bases between. The CDR3 length is 15 residues. Per the germline V gene, CDR1 is MGHRA and CDR2 is YSYEKL. In DNA form, the CDR3 reads TGCGCCAGCAGCCCCAAGGAGGGGAACACCGGGGAGCTGTTTTTT. Its protein product is CASSPKEGNTGELFF.

V is TRBV30 and J is TRBJ1-5, with 10 bases matching TRBD1. CDR3 length: 12 residues. In germline, CDR1 is GTSNPN, CDR2 SVGIG (reference sequence). V was clipped by 5 bases and J by 9 bases; unmatched bases: 4. CDR3 sequence: CAWGDRGGPQHF. The CDR3 DNA sequence: TGTGCCTGGGGGGACAGGGGCGGGCCCCAGCATTTT.

The chain is built from TRBV29-1 and TRBJ1-1; TRBD1 is a possible D gene (6 bases). Looked up from germline, CDR1 is SQVTM and CDR2 is ANQGSEA. Trimming cost V 4 bases and J 1 base, with 13 bases left between them. This CDR3 region has 14 residues. In DNA form, the CDR3 reads TGCAGCGTTGCAGGGGTTCTTTCGAACACTGAAGCTTTCTTT. Translated: CSVAGVLSNTEAFF.

This rearrangement joins TRBV20-1 to TRBJ2-7, with TRBD1 identical over 7 bases. Germline-derived CDR1 and CDR2 are DFQATT and SNEGSKA (reference sequence). There are 14 residues in the CDR3. Trimming took 3 bases from V and 2 from J; bases not matched to a gene: 7. CDR3 amino acids: CSASGDSLPYEQYF. The CDR3 DNA is TGCAGTGCTAGCGGGGACAGCCTACCCTACGAGCAGTACTTC.

This clonotype was observed once. V and J are TRBV6-1 and TRBJ1-2, with 7 bases identical to TRBD1. CDR1 is MNHNS, CDR2 SASEGT, per germline. The CDR3 extends over 14 amino acids. Trimming cost V 6 bases and J 6 bases; bases outside gene matches: 10. CDR3 coding DNA: TGTGCCAGCAGCTTAACAGGGGAATATGATGGCTACACCTTC. Residues: CASSLTGEYDGYTF.

DNA for the CDR3: TGTGCCAGCAGTTACCCTCCCTTTGAGCGGTTGAACACTGAAGCTTTCTTT. This codes for CASSYPPFERLNTEAFF. The gene calls are TRBV6-7 and TRBJ1-1; D is ambiguous. TRBV6-7 is an ORF, and what it does is uncertain. Trimming took off 2 bases at V and 0 bases at J, with 16 bases between the two ends. The CDR3 extends over 17 amino acids.

The chain links TRBV20-1 to TRBJ2-7, with 7 bases lining up with TRBD2. The V gene's germline CDR1 is DFQATT and CDR2 SNEGSKA (reference sequence). The CDR3 loop spans 13 amino acids. Losses at the gene ends were 8 bases for V and 4 bases for J; bases not matched to a gene: 11. The CDR3 loop is CSTSRTGGYEQYF. CDR3 nucleotide sequence: TGCAGTACTTCCCGGACGGGAGGTTACGAGCAGTACTTC.

The rearrangement joins TRBV7-9 to TRBJ2-7; tentative D call: TRBD1 (8 bases). In germline, CDR1 is SEHNR, CDR2 FQNEAQ (reference sequence). The V and J ends lost 5 bases and 3 bases respectively, with 14 bases between them. This CDR3 has 14 amino acids. For the CDR3, the DNA is TGTGCCAGCAGCACGACAGGGGAGGGCTACGAGCAGTACTTC. This encodes CASSTTGEGYEQYF.

A few counts support this clonotype. This chain connects TRBV3-1 to TRBJ2-1, with 15 bases aligning to TRBD2. Germline V CDR1 and CDR2: LGHDT, YNNKEL (reference sequence). CDR3 length equals 19 residues. V dropped 4 bases and J dropped 4; count of bases not matched to a gene: 11. CDR3 protein: CASSPEPGTSGGSYNEQFF. As DNA, the CDR3 is TGTGCCAGCAGCCCGGAACCCGGGACTAGCGGGGGGTCTTACAATGAGCAGTTCTTC.

The CDR3 nucleotides are TGCGCCAGCAGCGTAACAACAGGGGTTAAAAATGGCTACACCTTC. Protein product: CASSVTTGVKNGYTF. The V and J genes are TRBV5-1 and TRBJ1-2, with TRBD1 identical over 7 bases. Trimming cost V 4 bases and J 6 bases; bases outside gene matches: 12. CDR3 length: 15 amino acids. Germline V gives CDR1 SGHRS, CDR2 YFSETQ.

Comment on this clonotype: A read error may account for a junction end that differs from germline. V is TRBV4-3 and J is TRBJ2-7; 9 bases map to TRBD1. The CDR3 covers 16 residues. The germline V gene encodes CDR1 LGHNA and CDR2 YSLEER. The CDR3 DNA reads as TGCGCCGGCAGCCAAGATCTGGGGACAGGGTGGGGCGAGCAGTACTTC. Translation gives CAGSQDLGTGWGEQYF.

This chain uses TRBV4-3 with TRBJ1-3, with D unclear. With 3 bases removed from V and 8 bases from J, the gap between germline ends came to 11 bases. This CDR3 spans 13 amino acids. The germline CDR1 and CDR2 sequences are LGHNA and YSLEER. The CDR3 here is CASSHRYPDTIYF. CDR3 bases: TGCGCCAGCAGCCACCGATATCCGGACACCATATATTTT.

This clonotype was seen a few times. The chain couples TRBV4-3 to TRBJ1-6; TRBD1 aligns across 8 bases. V was pared by 4 bases and J by 10 bases, with 6 bases of the junction left unmatched. Germline V gene data show CDR1 as LGHNA and CDR2 as YSLEER. The CDR3 contains 14 residues. In nucleotides, the CDR3 is TGCGCCAGCAGCCCCAGGGGGCCCGGGTCACCCCTCCACTTT. Its protein product is CASSPRGPGSPLHF.

This clonotype was detected only once. J is TRBJ1-4 and V is TRBV5-1; weak D call: TRBD1 (5 bases). The CDR3 is 16 residues long. The V end lost 0 bases, the J end lost 0 bases, and 9 bases lay between the germline ends. Per the germline V gene, CDR1 is SGHRS and CDR2 is YFSETQ. DNA for the CDR3: TGCGCCAGCAGCTTGGTGGCAGGGCCAACTAATGAAAAACTGTTTTTT. Translation gives CASSLVAGPTNEKLFF.

The gene calls are TRBV7-2 and TRBJ1-6; 9 nucleotides line up with TRBD1. Losses at the gene ends were 5 bases for V and 9 bases for J; bases not matched to a gene: 5. This CDR3 is 14 amino acids long. CDR1 and CDR2 (germline): SGHTA, FQGNSA. CDR3 region: CASSRGDRASPLHF. The CDR3 DNA is TGTGCCAGCAGCCGGGGGGACAGGGCTTCACCCCTCCACTTT.

The chain carries TRBV5-6 and TRBJ2-1; the D gene is possibly TRBD2 (6 bases). The CDR3 covers 14 residues. The V gene lost 4 bases and the J gene lost 7 bases, with 15 bases spanning the gap. CDR1 is SGHDT, CDR2 YYEEEE, per germline. This CDR3 reads CASSPPAGPNEQFF. The CDR3 DNA reads as TGTGCCAGCAGCCCCCCAGCGGGTCCAAATGAGCAGTTCTTC.

This clonotype was counted at least ten times. This chain joins TRBV12-3 or TRBV12-4 and TRBJ1-5; D is unresolved. This CDR3 region has 13 residues. V shed 4 bases and J shed 4 bases, with 8 bases lying between them. CDR3 region: CASSWGLNQPQHF. The CDR3 DNA reads TGTGCCAGCAGTTGGGGTCTGAATCAGCCCCAGCATTTT.

This clonotype was seen only a few times. This rearrangement joins TRBV18 to TRBJ1-2, with D maybe TRBD1 (6 bases). From germline, CDR1 is KGHSH and CDR2 LQKENI. CDR3 length: 16 residues. Trimming took 4 bases from V and 3 from J, leaving 18 bases between them. The chain's CDR3 is CASSRSRGEADYGYTF. CDR3 coding DNA: TGTGCCAGCTCACGTTCCAGGGGTGAGGCCGACTATGGCTACACCTTC.

This clonotype was detected only a few times. The rearrangement uses TRBV19 and TRBJ2-1; TRBD2 matches at 8 bases. Germline V gives CDR1 LNHDA, CDR2 SQIVND (reference sequence). CDR3 size: 16 residues. Trimming cost V 2 bases and J 4 bases; bases outside gene matches: 7. This CDR3 is CASSIMAGGGYNEQFF. CDR3 in DNA: TGTGCCAGTAGTATAATGGCGGGGGGTGGATACAATGAGCAGTTCTTC.

There are a few counts of this clonotype. J is TRBJ1-4 and V is TRBV20-1; D unresolved. Trimming stripped 4 bases from V and 7 bases from J, with 22 bases between. Germline-derived CDR1 and CDR2 are DFQATT and SNEGSKA (reference sequence). This CDR3 spans 16 amino acids. CDR3 bases: TGCAGTGCTATGGAATCTTTGGGGAGACTAAGTGAAAAACTGTTTTTT. This sequence encodes CSAMESLGRLSEKLFF.

The chain couples TRBV4-3 to TRBJ1-3, with 7 bases lining up with TRBD1. The J segment lost 4 bases and the V segment lost 6 bases, leaving 15 bases of the junction unmatched. This CDR3 region has 17 residues. The germline CDR1 and CDR2 sequences are LGHNA and YSLEER. CDR3 loop: CASRHRAGGAAGNTIYF. The CDR3, as DNA: TGCGCCAGCAGACACCGGGCAGGGGGAGCTGCAGGAAACACCATATATTTT.

This clonotype turned up a few times. The genes are TRBV5-1 and TRBJ2-5, with TRBD1 identical over 7 bases. Germline-derived CDR1 and CDR2 are SGHRS and YFSETQ. The CDR3 is 16 residues long. Losses at the gene ends were 4 bases for V and 11 bases for J; bases not matched to a gene: 20. The CDR3 is CASSGHRGRVINEQYF. The DNA of the CDR3 is TGCGCCAGCAGCGGGCACAGGGGAAGGGTAATCAATGAGCAGTACTTC.